This T cell receptor (beta chain) was identified in a study of T cell changes during pregnancy in multiple sclerosis. Data came from immunoSEQ multiplex PCR; TCRdb stores just in-frame clones and leaves some out. The sample has around 12,000 clones, roughly 86% seen once. The starting material was CD8+ T cells from peripheral blood mononuclear cells, obtained in the second trimester of pregnancy. The clonotype originates from a female donor in good health, enrolled as a control in a pregnancy study.

CDR3 DNA: TGTGCCAGCAGCGCCGGGCGGGGACTTTACGAGCAGTACTTC. Translation gives CASSAGRGLYEQYF. V usage is TRBV5-6 and J usage is TRBJ2-7; possibly TRBD2 for D (6 bases). The CDR3 length is 14 residues. Germline CDR1 is SGHDT and CDR2 is YYEEEE. Trimming took off 4 bases at V and 4 bases at J, with 15 bases between the two ends.